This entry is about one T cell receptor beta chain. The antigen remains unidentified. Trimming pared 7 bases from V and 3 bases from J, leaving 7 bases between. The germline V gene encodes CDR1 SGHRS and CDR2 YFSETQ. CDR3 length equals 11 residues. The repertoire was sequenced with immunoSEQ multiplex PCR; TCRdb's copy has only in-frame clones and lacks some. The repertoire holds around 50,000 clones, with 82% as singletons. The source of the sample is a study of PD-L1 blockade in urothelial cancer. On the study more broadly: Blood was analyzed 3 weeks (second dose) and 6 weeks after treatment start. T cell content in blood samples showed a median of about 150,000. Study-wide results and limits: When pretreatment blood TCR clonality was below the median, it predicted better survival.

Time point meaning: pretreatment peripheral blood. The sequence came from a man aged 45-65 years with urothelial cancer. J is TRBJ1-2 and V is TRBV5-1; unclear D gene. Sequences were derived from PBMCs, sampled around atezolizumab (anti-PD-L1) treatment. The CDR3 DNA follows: TGCGCCAGCGGGCAGGACTATGGCTACACCTTC. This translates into CASGQDYGYTF.